The 15 T cell receptor beta chains below were found in one sample sequenced in a study of blood T cells in healthy people across ages. Sample-barcoded 5' priming and a J-beta primer mix drove a second PCR of about 7 to 12 cycles. Using its own MiXCR run on the 5' RACE reads, TCRdb lists one record per CDR3 protein. The table shows fewer than 2,000,000 distinct CDR3 sequences, with about 35% occurring only once. The sample consisted of blood. Receptors were obtained from a woman aged 30 to 39 in good health.

The CDR3 DNA reads as TGCAGTGCTTCAGATAGGGCTAGCGGGGATACGCAGTATTTT. Protein sequence: CSASDRASGDTQYF. This chain connects TRBV20-1 to TRBJ2-3; 8 nucleotides match TRBD2. From germline, CDR1 is DFQATT and CDR2 SNEGSKA (reference sequence). There are 14 residues in the CDR3. Trimming removed 5 bases from V and 6 bases from J; junction bases left unmatched: 10.

The table lists this clonotype with a few counts. The chain combines TRBV19 with TRBJ2-3; 8 bases fit TRBD1. V lost 7 bases, J lost 3 bases, and 9 bases stayed unmatched. CDR1 and CDR2 (germline): LNHDA, SQIVND (reference sequence). This CDR3 region has 15 residues. The CDR3, as DNA: TGTGCCAGTACCCCTGGACAGGGAGGTACAGATACGCAGTATTTT. Protein: CASTPGQGGTDTQYF.

This clonotype showed up many times. This chain links TRBV27 with TRBJ2-5; possibly TRBD2 for D (6 bases). The V end was cut by 7 bases, the J end by 2 bases, with 17 bases between. CDR1 is MNHEY and CDR2 is SMNVEV in the germline V gene (reference sequence). The CDR3 covers 15 residues. CDR3 DNA: TGTGCCAGCACCGTGACGGGGAGGCCTCAAGAGACCCAGTACTTC. Translated: CASTVTGRPQETQYF.

This clonotype was seen a handful of times. The V gene is TRBV5-1, the J gene TRBJ1-1; 7 nucleotides align to TRBD1. This CDR3 comprises 15 residues. V shed 3 bases, J shed 4 bases, and the junction held 9 bases outside the gene matches. Germline values: CDR1 SGHRS, CDR2 YFSETQ. The CDR3 DNA reads TGCGCCAGCAGCTCTCGACAGGGTCCGAGCACTGAAGCTTTCTTT. It specifies CASSSRQGPSTEAFF.

The rearrangement joins TRBV20-1 to TRBJ2-3, with 10 bases fitting TRBD2. J lost 5 bases, V lost 0 bases, and 5 bases had no gene match. This CDR3 is 15 amino acids long. Germline values: CDR1 DFQATT, CDR2 SNEGSKA (reference sequence). The CDR3 here is CSARDYLAGVDTQYF. The CDR3 bases are TGCAGTGCTAGAGATTACCTAGCGGGGGTAGATACGCAGTATTTT.

The chain is built from TRBV28 and TRBJ2-1; D is ambiguous. Germline CDR1 MDHEN, CDR2 SYDVKM. The CDR3 is 16 amino acids. V lost 3 bases to trimming and J lost 2 bases, with 14 bases between them. The CDR3 region is CASSFLSVKTYNEQFF. DNA of the CDR3: TGTGCCAGCAGTTTTCTGTCGGTAAAAACCTACAATGAGCAGTTCTTC.

This chain uses TRBV9 with TRBJ2-5, with TRBD2 identical over 8 bases. The CDR3 is 15 residues long. Germline V lookup: CDR1 SGDLS, CDR2 YYNGEE. J lost 5 bases, V lost 3 bases, and 9 bases had no gene match. The CDR3 protein is CASSAGEAGVETQYF. The CDR3 DNA is TGTGCCAGCAGCGCTGGAGAAGCGGGGGTTGAGACCCAGTACTTC.

V and J are TRBV27 and TRBJ2-7; TRBD2 might be the D (5 bases). Germline CDR1 is MNHEY and CDR2 is SMNVEV (reference sequence). The CDR3 totals 15 residues. The V and J ends lost 6 bases and 3 bases respectively, with 18 bases between them. The CDR3 protein is CASRYSGGWGYEQYF. CDR3 in DNA: TGTGCCAGCAGATACTCAGGCGGGTGGGGCTACGAGCAGTACTTC.

The table lists this clonotype with a few counts. The chain carries TRBV6-5 and TRBJ2-1, with 12 bases fitting TRBD2. CDR3 size: 15 residues. Germline lookup yields CDR1 MNHEY and CDR2 SVGAGI. The J segment lost 9 bases and the V segment lost 4 bases, leaving 7 bases of the junction unmatched. In DNA form, the CDR3 reads TGTGCCAGCAGTTTTTCTAGCGGGGGGGCTGGTGAGCAGTTCTTC. It is translated as CASSFSSGGAGEQFF.

This chain links TRBV11-3 with TRBJ1-6; D remains unclear. The CDR3 is made up of 21 amino acids. Per germline, CDR1 SGHNT and CDR2 YENEEA. V lost 3 bases and J lost 2, with 26 bases in between. Here the CDR3 DNA reads TGTGCCAGCAGCTTTATGGCGTGTCCGGTACTTCTCGCCGCCTATAATTCACCCCTCCACTTT. Translating gives CASSFMACPVLLAAYNSPLHF.

The chain employs TRBV2 and TRBJ1-2, with D possibly matching TRBD1 (6 bases). The CDR3 is 18 residues long. Trimming shortened V by 6 bases and J by 7 bases, and 30 bases separated the two germline ends. The germline V gene has CDR1 SNHLY and CDR2 FYNNEI. The CDR3 DNA reads as TGTGCCAGCAGACTACAGACAGGATACCGTAGTGGGGCCAGTGGCTACACCTTC. This encodes CASRLQTGYRSGASGYTF.

This clonotype has just a few counts. The chain has TRBV4-1 and TRBJ2-4, with TRBD1 as a possible D gene (6 bases). The J call may be incorrect, as the DNA end agrees better with TRBJ2-7. The CDR3 runs to 15 residues. Germline CDR1 reads MGHRA; CDR2 reads YSYEKL. CDR3: CASSQVVQGKNEQYF. As DNA, the CDR3 is TGCGCCAGCAGCCAAGTCGTACAGGGAAAAAACGAGCAGTACTTC.

This clonotype has more than one count but fewer than ten. This rearrangement joins TRBV7-9 to TRBJ2-1, with D maybe TRBD1 (6 bases). V was cut by 5 bases and J by 6 bases, with 26 bases left in between. The CDR3 sequence is 18 residues long. Germline CDR1 reads SEHNR; CDR2 reads FQNEAQ (reference sequence). The DNA for the CDR3 is TGTGCCAGCAGCGCGCGACCTTGGGGGCCGCGAGTCTCCAATGAGCAGTTCTTC. It specifies CASSARPWGPRVSNEQFF.

The chain employs TRBV10-2 and TRBJ1-6; a weak D match, TRBD1 (5 bases). CDR3 length equals 13 residues. Trimming removed 7 bases from V and 7 bases from J, with 11 bases in between. CDR1 WSHSY and CDR2 SAAADI come from the germline V gene. The CDR3: CASKGTGNSPLHF. As DNA, the CDR3 is TGCGCCAGCAAAGGGACCGGGAATTCACCCCTCCACTTT.

In this sample, this clonotype turned up a few times. A much more abundant neighbour one base away suggests this may be a read error. V usage is TRBV28 and J usage is TRBJ2-3; no clear D. The CDR3 has 14 residues. Germline lookup yields CDR1 MDHEN and CDR2 SYDVKM. CDR3 sequence reads: CASSFGSPRDAQYF. CDR3 DNA sequence: TGTGCCAGCAGTTTCGGCAGCCCTCGAGATGCGCAGTATTTT.